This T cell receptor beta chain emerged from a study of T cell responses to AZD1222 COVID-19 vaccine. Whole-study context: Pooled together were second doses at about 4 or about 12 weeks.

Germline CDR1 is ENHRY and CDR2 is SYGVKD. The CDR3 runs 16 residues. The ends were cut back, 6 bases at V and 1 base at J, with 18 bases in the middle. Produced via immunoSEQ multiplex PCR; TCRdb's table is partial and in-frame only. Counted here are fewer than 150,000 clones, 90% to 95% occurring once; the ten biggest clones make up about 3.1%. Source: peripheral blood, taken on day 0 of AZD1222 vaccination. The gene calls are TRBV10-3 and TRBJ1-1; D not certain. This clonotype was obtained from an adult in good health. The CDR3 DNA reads TGTGCCATCAGGGCATCAGAGGACGTTTCGAACACTGAAGCTTTCTTT. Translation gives CAIRASEDVSNTEAFF.